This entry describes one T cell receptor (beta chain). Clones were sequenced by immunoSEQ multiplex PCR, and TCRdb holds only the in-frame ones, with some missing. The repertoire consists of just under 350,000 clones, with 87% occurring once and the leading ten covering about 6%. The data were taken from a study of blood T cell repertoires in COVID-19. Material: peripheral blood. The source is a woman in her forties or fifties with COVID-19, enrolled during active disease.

This CDR3 reads CASRILGQGRYNEQFF. The CDR3 DNA is TGTGCCAGCAGGATCCTGGGACAGGGGAGATACAATGAGCAGTTCTTC. The gene calls are TRBV27 and TRBJ2-1; 10 bases are shared with TRBD1. Trimming removed 6 bases from V and 4 bases from J; junction bases left unmatched: 9. Germline V lookup: CDR1 MNHEY, CDR2 SMNVEV (reference sequence). This CDR3 is built from 16 residues.